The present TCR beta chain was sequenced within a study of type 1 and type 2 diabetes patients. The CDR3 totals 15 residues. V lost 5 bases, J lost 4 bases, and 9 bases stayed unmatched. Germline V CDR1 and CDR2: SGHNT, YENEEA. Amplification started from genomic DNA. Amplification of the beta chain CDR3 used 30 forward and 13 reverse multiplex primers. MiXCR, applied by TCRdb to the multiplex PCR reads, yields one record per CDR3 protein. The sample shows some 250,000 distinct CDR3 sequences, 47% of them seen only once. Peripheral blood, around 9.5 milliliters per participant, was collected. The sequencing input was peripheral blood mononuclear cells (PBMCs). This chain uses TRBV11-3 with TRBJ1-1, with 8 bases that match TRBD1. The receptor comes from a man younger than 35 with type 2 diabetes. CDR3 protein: CASSRRGLKGTEAFF. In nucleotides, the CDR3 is TGTGCCAGCAGCCGCAGGGGGCTCAAGGGCACTGAAGCTTTCTTT.